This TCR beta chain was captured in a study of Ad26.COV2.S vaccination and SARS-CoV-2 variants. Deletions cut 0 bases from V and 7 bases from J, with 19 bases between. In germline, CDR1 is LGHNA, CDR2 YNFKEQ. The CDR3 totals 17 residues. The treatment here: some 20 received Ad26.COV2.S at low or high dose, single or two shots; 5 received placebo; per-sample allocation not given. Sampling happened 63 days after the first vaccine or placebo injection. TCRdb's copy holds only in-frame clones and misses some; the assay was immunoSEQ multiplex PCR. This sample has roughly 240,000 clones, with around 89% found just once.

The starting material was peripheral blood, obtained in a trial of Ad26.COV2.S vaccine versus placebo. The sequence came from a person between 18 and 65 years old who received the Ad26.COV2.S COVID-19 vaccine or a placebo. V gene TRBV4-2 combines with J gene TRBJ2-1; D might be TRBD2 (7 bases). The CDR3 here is CASSQDPGGGIVNEQFF. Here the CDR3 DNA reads TGTGCCAGCAGCCAAGATCCGGGGGGCGGTATCGTAAATGAGCAGTTCTTC.